The table lists the clone carrying this T cell receptor beta chain with many counts. The sample originates from a study of breast tumors, draining lymph nodes, adjacent tissues. Samples came from axillary lymph nodes draining the breast cancer. TCRdb analysed the multiplex PCR reads with MiXCR anew, one entry per CDR3 protein. The profile shows 180,000 or so distinct CDR3 sequences, roughly 31% of them singletons. Germline V gene lookup returns CDR1 DFQATT and CDR2 SNEGSKA (reference sequence). Trimming stripped 3 bases from V and 0 bases from J, with 9 bases between. The CDR3 is 13 residues long. Sequencing used axillary lymph node tissue. This clonotype was sampled from a female donor with breast cancer. Some clones in this sample may be carry-over from other donors' samples. The chain is built from TRBV20-1 and TRBJ2-7; possibly TRBD1 for D (5 bases). The CDR3, as DNA: TGCAGTGCTAGTCAGGGTCTCTCCTACGAGCAGTACTTC. This translates into CSASQGLSYEQYF.